Listed here is a single T cell receptor beta chain. Its cognate antigen has yet to be identified. No much larger clone exists at a distance of one base, and base qualities are not known. The cohort consisted of 650 to 850 healthy bone marrow donors. At the time of sampling, every cohort member was nominally healthy, though immune exposures that went unrecorded were likely present. The donor tested CMV seronegative and was one of the 352 seronegative cohort members. A peripheral blood sample was provided by each donor, and peripheral blood mononuclear cells were used for TCR beta sequencing. Genomic DNA was extracted from the blood cell samples with the Qiagen DNeasy Blood Extraction Kit. The sample is drawn from a study of cytomegalovirus exposure and HLA in healthy donors (dated by TCRdb to between 2016 and 2019). A note on the overall study: In an earlier analysis of roughly 590 of the donors, about 270 Gb of sequence data and approximately 120 million unique TCR beta sequences from 150 million to 200 million T cells were reported. Typing coverage varied by locus: roughly 629-630 donors for A, B, C, DRB1 and DQB1; roughly 510 for DQA1; approximately 610 for DPA1; 450 to 480 for DPB1. All discovery cohort repertoires had been generated using a single sequencing platform. Among roughly 400 genotyped donors of the cohort, an average of 235,054 unique TCR beta nucleotide sequences were sequenced per donor, roughly 20% of them non-productive. HLA typing covered class I and class II loci at four-digit resolution. The study aimed to test whether signatures of past pathogen exposure could be identified by cataloging public T cell receptors. About 320 gigabases of sequencing data and tens of millions of unique TCR sequences were included in an early release covering 550 to 650 HLA-typed donors. The T cell repertoires of 700 or so subjects were profiled by immunosequencing and related to cytomegalovirus serostatus. About 5 DR-DQ haplotypes were handled as single units for association and clustering, since linkage in the cohort was strong. An earlier analysis of several hundred of the donors applied high-throughput TCR beta sequencing to assess whether each TCR beta V gene segment acted as functional or pseudogenic. Of the roughly 390 genotyped donors, roughly 80% were placed in the genetic ancestry cluster associated with self-reported Caucasian donors. In the later analysis, no new phenotypic data were used to find candidate immune exposures; instead, reliance was placed on TCR beta sequences and their occurrence across donors. A later analysis re-examined previously published TCR beta repertoires from more than 600 donors and added high-resolution HLA genotyping to investigate patterns of TCR occurrence. To predict cytomegalovirus infection status, the study brought together high-throughput TCR immunosequencing, statistical association of individual TCRs with disease status, and machine learning. A separate validation cohort of over a hundred different subjects was used in addition to the approximately 640-subject first cohort. Alongside the repertoire data, information on donor age, sex, ethnicity and CMV serostatus was compiled. In a later genetic analysis, genome-wide SNP genotypes for about three fifths of the roughly 670 donors were used, and that subset was treated as a discovery cohort. The full study reports these points: A further reported finding was that TCR beta sequences accurately predicted the HLA-A and HLA-B alleles for most subjects in the first cohort. According to a later analysis, most CMV-associated TCR beta chains appeared to be HLA-restricted, and the HLA associations seemed to be driven largely by CMV exposure. A later analysis found that HLA-associated TCR beta chains were more clonally expanded and had lower generation probabilities than equally common non-associated chains. When HLA alleles, especially DR and DQ, strongly co-occurred, TCR associations were difficult to assign to individual alleles. The sequencing pipeline was judged likely to have produced a cluster of highly shared sequence variants as a technical artifact. According to a later analysis, parvovirus B19, influenza, CMV and Epstein-Barr virus appeared linked to several top co-occurrence clusters. In a later analysis, the rate of TCR association differed among HLA loci, with DRB1 alleles having the most associated TCRs and HLA-C alleles having the fewest. HLA typing was unavailable for some donors at each locus, so association tests used only the typed subset. In this cohort, only TCR beta chains were sequenced, and detectable features were limited by the absence of alpha or paired-chain data. In the study, 150 to 200 TCR beta chains were listed as associated with cytomegalovirus. Because counts were too low, 15 to 20 rarely observed V segments, including chromosome 9 orphons, were left out of the earlier analysis of several hundred of the donors. At a false discovery rate of 0.05, a later analysis linked under 20,000 TCR beta sequences to specific HLA alleles. In a later genetic analysis, fewer N-insertions in productive TCRs were reported among donors in an Asian-associated ancestry cluster than the roughly 640-donor mean. Immune exposure information for the cohort was limited to CMV serostatus. The authors suggested that the approach could potentially be extended to other disease states and immunological phenotypes. While some public TCRs were present in many individuals, most TCR sequences turned up only very rarely across donors. Sequencing depth was assumed to be roughly uniform across donors in the presence/absence analyses, though that assumption may not hold. Because the 87-base-pair reads could not distinguish some IMGT-functional V segments, including TRBV6-2 and TRBV6-3, those segments were excluded. Linkage disequilibrium might explain the correlated functional status among segregating V segments, but an unknown experimental factor could not be ruled out. In an earlier analysis of approximately 590 of the donors, most TCR beta V segments were observed in productive rearrangements about 87% or about 30% of the time, broadly matching IMGT annotations. Three of the identified cytomegalovirus-associated TCR beta chains were confirmed in vitro to be specific for cytomegalovirus antigens. In a later genetic analysis, a missense DCLRE1C variant was associated with V-gene and J-gene trimming of TCR beta chains, and the association was replicated in an independent cohort. Cytomegalovirus status was reported to be diagnosed by the classifier with high specificity and sensitivity in both the original and validation cohorts.

V was cut back by 3 bases and J by 4 bases, leaving a gap of 14 bases between them. The germline V gene gives CDR1 as ENHRY and CDR2 as SYGVKD. The CDR3 starts with the cysteine, ends with the phenylalanine, and has 15 residues. The entry retains the CDR3 DNA only, 45 bases that are in frame from base 1. The library relied on the immunoSEQ multiplex PCR assay. A mixture of 60 forward primers for TCR Vbeta segments and 13 reverse primers for TCR Jbeta segments was used in the multiplex PCR. The CDR3 region of rearranged TCR beta genes was amplified from genomic DNA by a multiplex PCR assay. On the Illumina HiSeq System, the amplified TCR beta libraries were sequenced as 87-base-pair reads. The authors' analysis ran thus. In a later analysis, roughly 80 million unique TCR beta chains were counted across the roughly 700 repertoires, and approximately 11 million of these chains were shared by at least two donors. Raw reads were error-corrected and collapsed into unique sequences with a nearest-neighbor algorithm that merged closely related sequences to remove PCR and sequencing errors. To assign V, D and J gene segments, CDR3 sequences were aligned to IMGT reference sequences. Each retained sequence needed at least a six-nucleotide match to both a V gene segment and a J gene segment. Rearrangements were called productive when the CDR3 lacked stop codons and stayed in frame with V and J; all others were non-productive. CDR3 was defined according to IMGT convention as the region running from the second conserved V-encoded cysteine to the conserved J-encoded phenylalanine. Sequences without an unambiguous match to a single V gene segment were excluded from the earlier analysis of approximately 560 of the donors. In an earlier analysis of a few hundred of the donors, V segments were called functional above 56.7% productive rearrangements and were called segregating when the between-donor standard deviation exceeded 5%. A statistical classification framework was developed to diagnose cytomegalovirus status using the catalog of TCR beta chain sequences. In a later analysis, TCR nucleotide sequences were compared against IMGT/GENE-DB human TR gene sequences so that V and J genes could be assigned. Using the TCRdist pipeline, a later analysis assigned CDR3 sequences along with most-parsimonious VDJ recombination scenarios. A later analysis defined each TCR beta chain by its CDR3 amino acid sequence plus V-gene family, and excluded reads lacking a unique V-gene family. As a way to deal with suspected cross-contamination and a sequencing artifact, a later analysis dropped 640 or so nucleotide sequences that were highly shared and had low generation probability. A later analysis calculated a clonal expansion index for each public chain from normalized within-repertoire ranks of inferred template counts. Generation probabilities in a later analysis came from a VDJ recombination model fitted to out-of-frame rearrangements, and those results were checked against IGoR. Hypergeometric tests were used in a later analysis to score TCR-TCR, TCR-HLA and TCR-CMV co-occurrence, with a repertoire-size bias correction applied to the TCR pairs. To estimate false discovery rates, a later analysis permuted the HLA or CMV assignments 20 times. In a later analysis, co-occurring TCRs were grouped using DBSCAN, with TCRdist sequence similarity added in when clustering inside HLA-allele-positive subsets. Co-occurrence clustering excluded repertoires with fewer than 30,000 or more than 120,000 public chains, plus five with anomalous nucleotide sharing. Sourced from immuneACCESS, this table was stored by TCRdb with only in-frame sequences that have V and J called. A share of the clones is absent; for the studies checked, an unresolved V gene accounts for under half, and the remainder has no known explanation. The V and J calls and clone size come from that table; D and trimming were worked out from the DNA. The sample data list around 80,000 clones, and 60% to 85% of these were observed just once. Less than 2% of the sample is held by the ten biggest clonotypes.

The sequenced sample consisted of PBMCs. The sequence is built from TRBV10-3 and TRBJ2-3, with TRBD2 perhaps the D gene, on 5 matching bases. This TCR was recovered from a middle-aged man in good health and CMV-seronegative. The CDR3 has the sequence CAISELVGMADTQYF. The sequenced DNA is TGTGCCATCAGTGAATTGGTCGGGATGGCAGATACGCAGTATTTT.